This TCR beta chain was recovered during a study of T-cell memory formation after mild COVID-19. Findings and limits, study-wide: For contracting clones, CD4+ ones sat mainly in CM and EM, CD8+ in EMRA. Memory sampled before infection contained some responding clones, suggesting cross-reactive memory joined.

One entry per CDR3 protein results from TCRdb running MiXCR on the 5' RACE reads. The sample has hundreds of thousands of distinct CDR3 sequences, more than 15% seen once. Note on this clonotype: The antigen is unknown.

The CDR3 covers 13 residues. Germline lookup yields CDR1 KGHDR and CDR2 SFDVKD. Trimming cost V 4 bases and J 6 bases, with 10 bases left between them. Sequencing used PBMCs or a T cell subset sorted from them (not recorded which). The rearrangement links TRBV24-1 to TRBJ2-3; D gene uncertain. This clonotype was sampled from a man between 18 and 35 years old who had mild COVID-19 (a few samples of this study predate the infection). Cell type and time point are not known. CDR3 protein: CATSDRLGDTQYF. Here the CDR3 DNA reads TGTGCCACCAGTGACAGACTCGGGGATACGCAGTATTTT.